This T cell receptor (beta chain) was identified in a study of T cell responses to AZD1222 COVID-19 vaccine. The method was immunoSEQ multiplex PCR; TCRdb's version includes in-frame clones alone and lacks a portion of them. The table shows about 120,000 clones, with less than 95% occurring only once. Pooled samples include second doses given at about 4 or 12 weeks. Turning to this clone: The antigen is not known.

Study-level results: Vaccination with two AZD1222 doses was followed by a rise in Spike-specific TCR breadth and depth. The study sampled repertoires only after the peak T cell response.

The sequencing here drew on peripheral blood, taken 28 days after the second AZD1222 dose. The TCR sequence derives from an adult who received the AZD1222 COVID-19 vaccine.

The CDR3: CASSQDWGTTGNTIYF. CDR3 coding DNA: TGCGCCAGCAGCCAAGACTGGGGTACTACCGGAAACACCATATATTTT. V is TRBV4-1 and J is TRBJ1-3, with D unresolved. The CDR3 runs to 16 residues. V lost 0 bases to trimming and J lost 4 bases, with 13 bases between them. CDR1 and CDR2 from the germline V gene are MGHRA and YSYEKL.